Listed below are T cell receptor beta chains from one sample, sequenced in a study of cytomegalovirus exposure and HLA in healthy donors. The protocol was immunoSEQ multiplex PCR, while the TCRdb copy is restricted to in-frame clones and leaves out a portion. The profile shows some 170,000 clones, 75% to 85% of them singletons. The sequencing input was PBMCs. These receptors were collected from a woman in her twenties or thirties in good health and CMV-seronegative. Each CDR3 is given with its conserved first and last residue. The D gene is left open where the match is weak. Clone size is stated in some rows and not others, as once, few, many or a class when expanded.

CDR3 protein: CASSLASAGGSYSNQPQHF
CDR3 DNA: TGTGCCAGCAGCTTAGCGTCGGCAGGGGGCAGTTATAGCAATCAGCCCCAGCATTTT
clone size: -
D gene: TRBD1
V gene: TRBV7-2
J gene: TRBJ1-5

CDR3 protein: CASSSDRAFPLYEQYF
CDR3 DNA: TGTGCCAGCAGCTCCGACAGGGCCTTTCCCCTCTACGAGCAGTACTTC
clone size: once
D gene: TRBD1
V gene: TRBV28
J gene: TRBJ2-7

CDR3 protein: CASSLSRNTEAFF
CDR3 DNA: TGTGCCAGCAGCCTTAGCAGGAACACTGAAGCTTTCTTT
clone size: few
D gene: -
V gene: TRBV27
J gene: TRBJ1-1

CDR3 protein: CASSPRDLAGETQYF
CDR3 DNA: TGTGCCAGCAGCCCCCGGGACTTAGCCGGGGAGACCCAGTACTTC
clone size: -
D gene: -
V gene: TRBV7-9
J gene: TRBJ2-5

CDR3 protein: CASKLGLYKNIQYF
CDR3 DNA: TGTGCCAGCAAACTGGGACTTTACAAAAACATTCAGTACTTC
clone size: few
D gene: -
V gene: TRBV28
J gene: TRBJ2-4

CDR3 protein: CASNLAGGSNEQFF
CDR3 DNA: TGTGCCAGCAACCTAGCGGGAGGGTCCAATGAGCAGTTCTTC
clone size: -
D gene: TRBD2
V gene: TRBV6-1
J gene: TRBJ2-1

CDR3 protein: CASSFGDRAPGELFF
CDR3 DNA: TGTGCCAGCAGCTTCGGGGACAGGGCACCCGGGGAGCTGTTTTTT
clone size: -
D gene: TRBD1
V gene: TRBV7-9
J gene: TRBJ2-2

CDR3 protein: CASRQDAGGSSPLHF
CDR3 DNA: TGCGCCAGCAGACAAGACGCGGGAGGGAGTTCACCCCTCCACTTT
clone size: -
D gene: -
V gene: TRBV4-1
J gene: TRBJ1-6

CDR3 protein: CASSSLGQGHNQPQHF
CDR3 DNA: TGTGCCAGCAGTTCCCTAGGACAGGGTCATAATCAGCCCCAGCATTTT
clone size: few
D gene: TRBD1
V gene: TRBV28
J gene: TRBJ1-5

CDR3 protein: CASSLSGEPTGELFF
CDR3 DNA: TGTGCCAGCAGCTTGTCGGGGGAACCCACCGGGGAGCTGTTTTTT
clone size: -
D gene: -
V gene: TRBV5-5
J gene: TRBJ2-2

CDR3 protein: CASSLAPGTGYGYTF
CDR3 DNA: TGTGCCAGCAGCTTAGCCCCCGGGACAGGGTATGGCTACACCTTC
clone size: -
D gene: TRBD1
V gene: TRBV5-6
J gene: TRBJ1-2

CDR3 protein: CASSLEGRTGTRSHEQYF
CDR3 DNA: TGTGCCAGCAGCTTAGAGGGGCGGACCGGGACTAGATCCCACGAGCAGTACTTC
clone size: -
D gene: TRBD2
V gene: TRBV7-2
J gene: TRBJ2-7

CDR3 protein: CSVAGDRGRDEQFF
CDR3 DNA: TGCAGCGTTGCGGGAGACAGGGGGAGGGATGAGCAGTTCTTC
clone size: -
D gene: TRBD1
V gene: TRBV29-1
J gene: TRBJ2-1

CDR3 protein: CASSPGGGPDGYEQYF
CDR3 DNA: TGTGCCAGCAGCCCGGGGGGGGGACCAGATGGCTACGAGCAGTACTTC
clone size: -
D gene: TRBD2
V gene: TRBV2
J gene: TRBJ2-7

CDR3 protein: CASSWDREVRGDTQYF
CDR3 DNA: TGTGCCAGCAGCTGGGACAGGGAGGTACGGGGAGATACGCAGTATTTT
clone size: -
D gene: TRBD1
V gene: TRBV5-6
J gene: TRBJ2-3

CDR3 protein: CASSLSGHGYTF
CDR3 DNA: TGTGCCAGCAGTTTATCAGGGCACGGCTACACCTTC
clone size: -
D gene: -
V gene: TRBV28
J gene: TRBJ1-2

CDR3 protein: CSVFDRGVFNGYTF
CDR3 DNA: TGCAGCGTTTTCGACAGGGGCGTATTCAATGGCTACACCTTC
clone size: -
D gene: TRBD1
V gene: TRBV29-1
J gene: TRBJ1-2